This TCR beta chain appears in the sequencing data of a study of cytomegalovirus exposure and HLA in healthy donors. Overall study results and limits: According to the study, roughly 160 TCR beta chains were cytomegalovirus-associated. Prior analysis indicated that the majority of TCR beta V segments exhibited productivity approximately 87% or approximately 30% of the time.

Points on this clone: The antigen is undetermined.

The PCR had 60 Vbeta and 13 Jbeta primers. The repertoire was sequenced with immunoSEQ multiplex PCR; TCRdb's copy has only in-frame clones and lacks some. The table records 150,000 to 180,000 clones, 70% to 90% of them present only once. Sequencing used PBMCs. The receptor comes from a woman aged 40 to 50 in good health and CMV-seropositive.

CDR3 loop: CASSQDGGLAIYNEQFF. As DNA, the CDR3 is TGTGCCAGCAGCCAAGATGGGGGACTAGCCATTTACAATGAGCAGTTCTTC. The genes are TRBV14 and TRBJ2-1; 9 bases are a match to TRBD2. Germline V gene lookup returns CDR1 SGHDN and CDR2 FVKESK. With V trimmed by 0 bases and J by 4 bases, 7 bases remained unmatched. This CDR3 region has 17 residues.